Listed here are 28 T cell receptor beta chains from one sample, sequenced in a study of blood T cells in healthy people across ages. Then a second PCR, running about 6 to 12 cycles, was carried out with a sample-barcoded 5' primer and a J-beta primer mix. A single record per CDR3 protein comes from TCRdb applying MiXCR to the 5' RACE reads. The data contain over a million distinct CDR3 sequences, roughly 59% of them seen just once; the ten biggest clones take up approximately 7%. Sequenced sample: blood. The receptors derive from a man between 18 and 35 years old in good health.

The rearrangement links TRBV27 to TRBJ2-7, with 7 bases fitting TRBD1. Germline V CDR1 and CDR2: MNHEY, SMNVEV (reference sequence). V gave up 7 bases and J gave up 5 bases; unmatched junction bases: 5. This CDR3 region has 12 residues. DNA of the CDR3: TGTGCCAGCAAGACAGGGTCCAACGAGCAGTACTTC. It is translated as CASKTGSNEQYF.

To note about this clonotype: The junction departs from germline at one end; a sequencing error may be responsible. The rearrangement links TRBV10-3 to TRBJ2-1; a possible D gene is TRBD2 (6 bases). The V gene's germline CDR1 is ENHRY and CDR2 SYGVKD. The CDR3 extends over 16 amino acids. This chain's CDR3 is CAIVCPPGLNYNGQFF. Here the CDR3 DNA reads TGTGCCATCGTTTGTCCTCCGGGACTCAACTACAATGGGCAGTTCTTC.

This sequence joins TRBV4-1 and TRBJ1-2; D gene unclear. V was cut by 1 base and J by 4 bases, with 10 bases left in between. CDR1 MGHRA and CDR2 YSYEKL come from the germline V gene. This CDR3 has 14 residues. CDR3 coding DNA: TGCGCCAGCAGCCAAGTGGATTCCGTCTATGGCTACACCTTC. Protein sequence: CASSQVDSVYGYTF.

CDR3 loop: CSATRRDYSYNEQFF. The CDR3, as DNA: TGCAGTGCAACCCGTAGGGACTACTCCTACAATGAGCAGTTCTTC. The rearrangement uses TRBV20-1 and TRBJ2-1; TRBD2 agrees at 7 bases. This CDR3 spans 15 amino acids. The V and J ends lost 6 bases and 0 bases, in that order; junction bases with no gene match: 8. From germline, CDR1 is DFQATT and CDR2 SNEGSKA (reference sequence).

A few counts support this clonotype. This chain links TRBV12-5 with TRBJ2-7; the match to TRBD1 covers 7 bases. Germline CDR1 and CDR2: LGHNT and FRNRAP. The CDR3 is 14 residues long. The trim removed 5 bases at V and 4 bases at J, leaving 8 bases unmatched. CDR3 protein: CASGTRQGSYEQYF. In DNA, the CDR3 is TGTGCTAGTGGTACCAGACAGGGTTCGTACGAGCAGTACTTC.

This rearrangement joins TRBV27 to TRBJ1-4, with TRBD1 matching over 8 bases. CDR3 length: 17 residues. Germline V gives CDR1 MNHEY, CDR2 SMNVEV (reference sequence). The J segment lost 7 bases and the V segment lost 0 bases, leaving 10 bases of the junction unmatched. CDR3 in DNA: TGTGCCAGCAGTTTATCCCTCTGGACAGGGAAGAGTGAAAAACTGTTTTTT. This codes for CASSLSLWTGKSEKLFF.

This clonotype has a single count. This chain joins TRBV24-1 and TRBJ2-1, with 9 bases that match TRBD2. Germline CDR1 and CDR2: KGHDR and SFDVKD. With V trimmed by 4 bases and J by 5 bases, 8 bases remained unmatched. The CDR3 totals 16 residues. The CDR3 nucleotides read TGTGCCACCAGTGACCCGACTAGCGGAGGGCACAATGAGCAGTTCTTC. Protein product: CATSDPTSGGHNEQFF.

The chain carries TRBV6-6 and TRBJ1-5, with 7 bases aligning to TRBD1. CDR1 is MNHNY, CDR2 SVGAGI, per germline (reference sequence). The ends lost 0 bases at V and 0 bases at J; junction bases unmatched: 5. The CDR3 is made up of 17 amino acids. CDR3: CASSYSRQGYSNQPQHF. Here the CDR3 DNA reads TGTGCCAGCAGTTACTCAAGACAGGGATATAGCAATCAGCCCCAGCATTTT.

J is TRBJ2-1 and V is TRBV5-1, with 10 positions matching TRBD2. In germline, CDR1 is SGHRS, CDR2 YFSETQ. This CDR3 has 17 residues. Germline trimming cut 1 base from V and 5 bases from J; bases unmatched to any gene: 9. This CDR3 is CASSLRESGRAHNEQFF. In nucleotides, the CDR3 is TGCGCCAGCAGCTTGCGAGAGAGCGGGAGGGCCCACAATGAGCAGTTCTTC.

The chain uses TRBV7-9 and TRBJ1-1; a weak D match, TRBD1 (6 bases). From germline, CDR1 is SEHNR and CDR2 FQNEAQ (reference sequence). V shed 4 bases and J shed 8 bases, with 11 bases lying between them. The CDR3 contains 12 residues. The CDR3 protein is CASSSYRDEAFF. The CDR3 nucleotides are TGTGCCAGCAGCTCTTACAGGGACGAAGCTTTCTTT.

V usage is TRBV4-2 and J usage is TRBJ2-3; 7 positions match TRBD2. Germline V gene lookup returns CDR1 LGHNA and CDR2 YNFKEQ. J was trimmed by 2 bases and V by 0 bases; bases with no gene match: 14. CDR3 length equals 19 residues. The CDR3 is CASSQDPFLAGVNTDTQYF. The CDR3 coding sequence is TGTGCCAGCAGCCAAGACCCCTTTCTGGCGGGAGTGAACACAGATACGCAGTATTTT.

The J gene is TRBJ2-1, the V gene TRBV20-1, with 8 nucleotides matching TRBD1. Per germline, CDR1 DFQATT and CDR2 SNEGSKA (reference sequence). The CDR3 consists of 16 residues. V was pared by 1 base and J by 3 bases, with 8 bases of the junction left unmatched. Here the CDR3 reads CSARGSGTGFYNEQFF. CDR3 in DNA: TGCAGTGCTAGAGGGTCCGGGACAGGCTTCTACAATGAGCAGTTCTTC.

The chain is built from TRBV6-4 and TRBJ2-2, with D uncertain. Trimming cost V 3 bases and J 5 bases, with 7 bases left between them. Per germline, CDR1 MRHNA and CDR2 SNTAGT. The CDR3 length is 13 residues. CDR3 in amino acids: CASSEEVTGELFF. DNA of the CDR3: TGTGCCAGCAGTGAAGAGGTAACCGGGGAGCTGTTTTTT.

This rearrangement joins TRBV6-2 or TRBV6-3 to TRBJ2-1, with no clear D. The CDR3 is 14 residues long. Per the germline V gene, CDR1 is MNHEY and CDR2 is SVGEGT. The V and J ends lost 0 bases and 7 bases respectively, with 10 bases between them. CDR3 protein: CASSYSQQSNEQFF. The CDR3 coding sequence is TGTGCCAGCAGTTACTCGCAACAGTCGAATGAGCAGTTCTTC.

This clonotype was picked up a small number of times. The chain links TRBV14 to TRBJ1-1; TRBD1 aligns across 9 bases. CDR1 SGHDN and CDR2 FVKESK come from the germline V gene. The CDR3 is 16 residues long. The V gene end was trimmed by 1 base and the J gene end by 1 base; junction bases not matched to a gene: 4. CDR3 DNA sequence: TGTGCCAGCAGCCAAGTCCCGGGACAGGGGAACACTGAAGCTTTCTTT. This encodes CASSQVPGQGNTEAFF. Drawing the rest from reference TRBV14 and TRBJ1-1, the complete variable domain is EAGVTQFPSHSVIEKGQTVTLRCDPISGHDNLYWYRRVMGKEIKFLLHFVKESKQDESGMPNNRFLAERTGGTYSTLKVQPAELEDSGVYFCASSQVPGQGNTEAFFGQGTRLTVV.

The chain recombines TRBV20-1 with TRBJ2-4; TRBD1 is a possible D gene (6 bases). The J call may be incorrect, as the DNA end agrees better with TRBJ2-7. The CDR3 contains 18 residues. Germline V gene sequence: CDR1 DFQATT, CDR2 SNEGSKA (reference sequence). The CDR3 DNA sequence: TGCAGTGCTAGCAACAGGGTTTGTCGGACGTACCGGGATTGCGAGCAGTACTTC. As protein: CSASNRVCRTYRDCEQYF.

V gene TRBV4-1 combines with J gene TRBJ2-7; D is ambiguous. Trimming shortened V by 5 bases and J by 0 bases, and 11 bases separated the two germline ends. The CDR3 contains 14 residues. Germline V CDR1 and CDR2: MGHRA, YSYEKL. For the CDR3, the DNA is TGCGCCAGCAGCAACCGACCGGACTCCTACGAGCAGTACTTC. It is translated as CASSNRPDSYEQYF.

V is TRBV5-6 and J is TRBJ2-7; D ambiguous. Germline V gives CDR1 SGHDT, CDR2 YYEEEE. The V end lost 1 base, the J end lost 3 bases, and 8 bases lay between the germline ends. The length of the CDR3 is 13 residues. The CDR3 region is CASSLKASYEQYF. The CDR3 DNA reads TGTGCCAGCAGCTTGAAAGCGAGCTACGAGCAGTACTTC.

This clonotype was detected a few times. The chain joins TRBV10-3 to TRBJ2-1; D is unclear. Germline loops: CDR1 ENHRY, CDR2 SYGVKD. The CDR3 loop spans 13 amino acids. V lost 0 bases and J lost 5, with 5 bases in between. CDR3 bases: TGTGCCATCAGTGAGTCAGGAAACAATGAGCAGTTCTTC. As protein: CAISESGNNEQFF.

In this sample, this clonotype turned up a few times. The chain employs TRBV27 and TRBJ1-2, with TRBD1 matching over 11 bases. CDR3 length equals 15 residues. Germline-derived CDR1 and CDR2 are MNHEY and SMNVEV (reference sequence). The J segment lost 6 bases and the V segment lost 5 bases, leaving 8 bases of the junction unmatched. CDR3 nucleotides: TGTGCCAGCAGTACGGACAGGGGGCCGATTAATGGCTACACCTTC. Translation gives CASSTDRGPINGYTF.

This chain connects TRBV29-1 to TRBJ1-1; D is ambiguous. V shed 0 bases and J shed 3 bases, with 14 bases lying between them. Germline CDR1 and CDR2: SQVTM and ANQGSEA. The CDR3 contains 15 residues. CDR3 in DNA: TGCAGCGTTGAAGATCCTAATAAGAAGGACACTGAAGCTTTCTTT. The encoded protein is CSVEDPNKKDTEAFF.

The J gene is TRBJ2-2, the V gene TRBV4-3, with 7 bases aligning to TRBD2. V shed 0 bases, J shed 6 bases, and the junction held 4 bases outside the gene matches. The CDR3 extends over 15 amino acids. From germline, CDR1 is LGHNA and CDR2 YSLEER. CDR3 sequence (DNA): TGCGCCAGCAGCCAAGAATCAGGGAGGGCCGGGGAGCTGTTTTTT. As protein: CASSQESGRAGELFF.

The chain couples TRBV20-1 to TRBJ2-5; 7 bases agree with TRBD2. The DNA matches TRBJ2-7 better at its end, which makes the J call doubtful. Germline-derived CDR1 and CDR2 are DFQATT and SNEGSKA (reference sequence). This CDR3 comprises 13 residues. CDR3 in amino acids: CSARTRFPNEQYF. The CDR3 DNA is TGCAGCGCCAGGACTAGGTTTCCGAACGAGCAGTACTTC.

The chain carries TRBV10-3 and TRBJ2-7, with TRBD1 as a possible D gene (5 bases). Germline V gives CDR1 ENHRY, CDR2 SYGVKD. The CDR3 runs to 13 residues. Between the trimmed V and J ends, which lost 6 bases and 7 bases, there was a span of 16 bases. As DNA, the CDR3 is TGTGCCATCAGCAGGGATGAGCTGGGAGAGCAGTACTTC. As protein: CAISRDELGEQYF.

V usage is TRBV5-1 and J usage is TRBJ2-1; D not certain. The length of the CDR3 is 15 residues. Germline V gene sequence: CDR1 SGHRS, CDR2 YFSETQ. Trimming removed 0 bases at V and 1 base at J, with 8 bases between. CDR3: CASSLEVGSYNEQFF. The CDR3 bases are TGCGCCAGCAGCTTGGAGGTCGGTTCCTACAATGAGCAGTTCTTC.

This CDR3 is CASSLSYREGDSPLHF. The CDR3 DNA reads as TGTGCCAGCAGCTTAAGCTACAGGGAGGGGGATTCACCCCTCCACTTT. J is TRBJ1-6 and V is TRBV7-9; weak D call: TRBD1 (6 bases). This CDR3 spans 16 amino acids. Germline V gene data show CDR1 as SEHNR and CDR2 as FQNEAQ (reference sequence). The V end was cut by 2 bases, the J end by 8 bases, with 16 bases between.

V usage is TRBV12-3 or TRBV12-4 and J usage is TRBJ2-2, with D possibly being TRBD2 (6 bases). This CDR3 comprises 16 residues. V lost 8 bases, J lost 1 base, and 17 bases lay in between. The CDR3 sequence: CASPKQSGLNTGELFF. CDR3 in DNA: TGTGCCAGCCCAAAGCAGAGCGGGCTGAACACCGGGGAGCTGTTTTTT.

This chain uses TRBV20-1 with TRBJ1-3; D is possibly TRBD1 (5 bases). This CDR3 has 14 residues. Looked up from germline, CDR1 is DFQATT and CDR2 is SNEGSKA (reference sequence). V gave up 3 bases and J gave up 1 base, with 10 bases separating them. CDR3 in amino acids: CSASDSRSGNTIYF. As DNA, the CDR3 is TGCAGTGCTAGTGACAGCAGATCTGGAAACACCATATATTTT.